This note documents a single TCR beta chain sequence. Its antigen is unknown. The table came from immunoSEQ multiplex PCR; TCRdb's copy has only in-frame clones and leaves some out. Of around 600,000 clones listed, roughly 98% are singletons. The data belong to a study of shared clonotypes between healthy human individuals. Cells designated naive CD8 were CD45RO-negative and were positively selected for CCR7, with terminally differentiated effector memory CD45RA+ cells excluded. Regarding the study as a whole: Larger estimated richness was generally recorded for naive subsets relative to memory subsets.

Trimming removed 4 bases at V and 8 bases at J, with 11 bases between. This CDR3 contains 12 residues. Germline CDR1 is MNHNS and CDR2 is SASEGT. The rearrangement links TRBV6-1 to TRBJ1-2, with D perhaps matching TRBD1 (6 bases). The TCR comes from a young man in good health. The sequencing sample was made of naive CD8+ T cells sorted from blood. CDR3 bases: TGTGCCAGCAGTGTCTACAGGGAGGGCTACACCTTC. This encodes CASSVYREGYTF.